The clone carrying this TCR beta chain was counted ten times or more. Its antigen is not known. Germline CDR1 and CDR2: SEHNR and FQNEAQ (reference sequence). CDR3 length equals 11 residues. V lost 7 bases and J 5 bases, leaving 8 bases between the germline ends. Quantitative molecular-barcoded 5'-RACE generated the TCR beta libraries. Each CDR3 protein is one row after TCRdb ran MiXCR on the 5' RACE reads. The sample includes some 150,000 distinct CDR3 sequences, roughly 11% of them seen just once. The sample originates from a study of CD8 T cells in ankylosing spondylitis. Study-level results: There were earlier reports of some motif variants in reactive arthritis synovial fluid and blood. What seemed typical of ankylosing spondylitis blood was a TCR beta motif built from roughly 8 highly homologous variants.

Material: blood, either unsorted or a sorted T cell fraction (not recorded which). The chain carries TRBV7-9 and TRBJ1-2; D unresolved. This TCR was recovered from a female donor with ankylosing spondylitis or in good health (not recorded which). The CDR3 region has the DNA TGTGCCAGCACGGACGGTTATGGCTACACCTTC. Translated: CASTDGYGYTF.